Listed below are T cell receptor beta chains from one sample, sequenced in a study of PD-L1 blockade in urothelial cancer. Generated by immunoSEQ multiplex PCR, the TCRdb table keeps only in-frame clones and is missing some. The sample holds around 40,000 clones, 75% to 90% seen once. Sequencing used PBMCs, obtained around atezolizumab (anti-PD-L1) treatment. These receptors originate from a man aged 55 to 70 with urothelial cancer. The CDR3 runs from the conserved cysteine through the conserved F or W. The D gene is left open where the match is weak. The size entry is marked missing in some rows and otherwise reads once, few, many or a size class.

length | J | size | D | V | DNA | CDR3
13 | TRBJ1-1 | . | . | TRBV5-1 | TGCGCCAGCAGGTTCAGGGAGGACACTGAAGCTTTCTTT | CASRFREDTEAFF
13 | TRBJ2-2 | . | . | TRBV9 | TGTGCCAGCAGCCTCCGGAGCACCGGGGAGCTGTTTTTT | CASSLRSTGELFF
15 | TRBJ2-7 | . | TRBD2 | TRBV27 | TGTGCCAGCAGTGCCCCGGGACTAGGGATCGACGAGCAGTACTTC | CASSAPGLGIDEQYF
16 | TRBJ1-4 | . | . | TRBV9 | TGTGCCAGCACCGAGGGTAGGGGGAGAGGAGTCGAAAAACTGTTTTTT | CASTEGRGRGVEKLFF
15 | TRBJ1-3 | . | . | TRBV10-3 | TGTGCCATCAGTGATGCGGTCGCCTCTGGAAACACCATATATTTT | CAISDAVASGNTIYF
14 | TRBJ2-7 | once | . | TRBV19 | TGTGCCAGTAGTATTAATGGCAGGGTTGGGGAGCAGTACTTC | CASSINGRVGEQYF
15 | TRBJ1-1 | . | . | TRBV2 | TGTGCCAGCAGTGGGGACGGGACAAGGAACACTGAAGCTTTCTTT | CASSGDGTRNTEAFF
15 | TRBJ2-3 | . | . | TRBV7-8 | TGTGCCAGCAGCTTTTGGGGGGAGGGGGGAGATACGCAGTATTTT | CASSFWGEGGDTQYF
15 | TRBJ1-1 | . | . | TRBV18 | TGTGCCAGCTCACCAAACGGGGACTCGTTCACTGAAGCTTTCTTT | CASSPNGDSFTEAFF
14 | TRBJ1-3 | . | . | TRBV29-1 | TGCAGCGCCTCGAGGGACAACTCTGGAAACACCATATATTTT | CSASRDNSGNTIYF
13 | TRBJ2-1 | . | . | TRBV7-3 | TGTGCCAGCAGCCCGACAGTCTACAATGAGCAGTTCTTC | CASSPTVYNEQFF
14 | TRBJ2-5 | once | . | TRBV4-1 | TGCGCCAGCAGCCAAGACTGGAGTGTCGAGACCCAGTACTTC | CASSQDWSVETQYF
13 | TRBJ2-4 | . | . | TRBV5-6 | TGTGCCAGCAGCCCTATCTCCAAAAACATTCAGTACTTC | CASSPISKNIQYF
13 | TRBJ2-2 | . | . | TRBV2 | TGTGCCAGCCGGAGAGAATACACCGGGGAGCTGTTTTTT | CASRREYTGELFF
14 | TRBJ2-2 | . | . | TRBV19 | TGTGCCAGTAGTATAGGAGTCCCCCCCGGGGAGCTGTTTTTT | CASSIGVPPGELFF
14 | TRBJ1-2 | once | TRBD1 | TRBV28 | TGTGCCAGCAGCTTCAGGGGGATGAACTATGGCTACACCTTC | CASSFRGMNYGYTF
15 | TRBJ2-7 | . | TRBD1 | TRBV6-5 | TGTGCCAGCAGTTCTCAGACAGGGGTCTCCTACGAGCAGTACTTC | CASSSQTGVSYEQYF
16 | TRBJ2-1 | . | TRBD2 | TRBV9 | TGTGCCAGCAGCGTAACTAGCGGGAGGGCAGTAAATGAGCAGTTCTTC | CASSVTSGRAVNEQFF
16 | TRBJ2-2 | . | TRBD2 | TRBV2 | TGTGCCAGCACCCTGGGACTAGCGCTTAACACCGGGGAGCTGTTTTTT | CASTLGLALNTGELFF
15 | TRBJ2-1 | . | TRBD2 | TRBV6-5 | TGTGCCAGCAGTCTAAGCGGGGGGCCCCTCAATGAGCAGTTCTTC | CASSLSGGPLNEQFF
14 | TRBJ1-1 | . | . | TRBV10-3 | TGTGCCATCATTTCATCCCCAGGGGACACTGAAGCTTTCTTT | CAIISSPGDTEAFF
16 | TRBJ1-1 | . | . | TRBV10-3 | TGTGCCATCAGTGCCCTGGGTTTTAGCCCCGGGAGAGGAGCTTTCTTT | CAISALGFSPGRGAFF
14 | TRBJ2-5 | . | . | TRBV5-1 | TGCGCCAGCAGCTTTTTTGGGAGTGAAGAGACCCAGTACTTC | CASSFFGSEETQYF
11 | TRBJ2-5 | . | . | TRBV30 | TGTGCCTGGAGTGTATCGGAGACCCAGTACTTC | CAWSVSETQYF
16 | TRBJ1-3 | . | . | TRBV5-1 | TGCGCCAGCAGCCTGGTGGACACCAGCTCTGGAAACACCATATATTTT | CASSLVDTSSGNTIYF
13 | TRBJ1-2 | once | . | TRBV6-1 | TGTGCCAGCAGCACAGGGCGGAACTATGGCTACACCTTC | CASSTGRNYGYTF
13 | TRBJ2-1 | few | TRBD2 | TRBV5-1 | TGCGCCAGCGGAACGGGGGGGCAGGATGAGCAGTTCTTC | CASGTGGQDEQFF
11 | TRBJ2-1 | once | . | TRBV19 | TGTGCCAGTAGTATATCTGTCGAGCAGTTCTTC | CASSISVEQFF
13 | TRBJ2-5 | . | TRBD1 | TRBV2 | TGTGCCAGCAGGATAACAGGGGAAGAGACCCAGTACTTC | CASRITGEETQYF
15 | TRBJ1-4 | . | . | TRBV28 | TGTGCCAGCAGTTTATTTGGGGTAGCGAATGAAAAACTGTTTTTT | CASSLFGVANEKLFF
13 | TRBJ2-3 | . | . | TRBV18 | TGTGCCAGCTCACCAGACGGGGCAGATACGCAGTATTTT | CASSPDGADTQYF
16 | TRBJ1-5 | . | . | TRBV28 | TGTGCCAGCAACCTGGGGGGGGCGAATAGCGGTCAGCCCCAGCATTTT | CASNLGGANSGQPQHF
14 | TRBJ1-2 | . | . | TRBV16 | TGTGCCAGCAGCCAATCTACAGGGTCGAATGGCTACACCTTC | CASSQSTGSNGYTF
16 | TRBJ1-1 | . | . | TRBV9 | TGTGCCAGCAGCGTAGGGATGAGCGCCCTGGACACTGAAGCTTTCTTT | CASSVGMSALDTEAFF
14 | TRBJ2-5 | . | TRBD1 | TRBV11-2 | TGTGCCAGCAGCTTCGGACAGGGCCTGGAGACCCAGTACTTC | CASSFGQGLETQYF
15 | TRBJ2-7 | . | . | TRBV2 | TGTGCCAGCTCCGAGGGGGGAAGCGGGGCTAACGAGCAGTACTTC | CASSEGGSGANEQYF
16 | TRBJ1-1 | . | . | TRBV6-1 | TGTGCCAGCAGTGACCCCCCGGGACATATGAACACTGAAGCTTTCTTT | CASSDPPGHMNTEAFF
14 | TRBJ2-7 | . | TRBD1 | TRBV7-9 | TGTGCCAGCAGCCTCGGGACAGAACACTACGAGCAGTACTTC | CASSLGTEHYEQYF
15 | TRBJ1-3 | . | . | TRBV18 | TGTGCCAGCTCACCAAGGCAGGGCTCGGGAAACACCATATATTTT | CASSPRQGSGNTIYF
13 | TRBJ1-2 | . | . | TRBV19 | TGTGCCAGTAGTATCTTACAGGGCTATGGCTACACCTTC | CASSILQGYGYTF
13 | TRBJ1-1 | . | . | TRBV4-3 | TGCGCCAGCAGCCAAGATCGGAACACTGAAGCTTTCTTT | CASSQDRNTEAFF
16 | TRBJ2-1 | . | TRBD1 | TRBV10-3 | TGTGCCATCAGTGAGGACAGGGGCAGCACCTACAATGAGCAGTTCTTC | CAISEDRGSTYNEQFF
13 | TRBJ2-1 | . | TRBD1 | TRBV7-8 | TGTGCCAGCAGCTCGGGACAGAACAATGAGCAGTTCTTC | CASSSGQNNEQFF
15 | TRBJ2-7 | . | TRBD2 | TRBV10-2 | TGCGCCAGCAGATTAGCGGGAGGAGCGTCCTACGAGCAGTACTTC | CASRLAGGASYEQYF
15 | TRBJ1-5 | . | . | TRBV28 | TGTGCCAGCACCCTGGAAGCGTTGGGCAATCAGCCCCAGCATTTT | CASTLEALGNQPQHF
13 | TRBJ2-2 | . | . | TRBV10-3 | TGTGCCATCAGCACTCAATCGCGCGGGGAGCTGTTTTTT | CAISTQSRGELFF
14 | TRBJ1-1 | . | . | TRBV6-5 | TGTGCCAGCAAAGCAGAGGGGGTGAACACTGAAGCTTTCTTT | CASKAEGVNTEAFF
13 | TRBJ1-6 | . | TRBD1 | TRBV19 | TGTGCCAGCAGGGACAGGGAAGAATCACCCCTCCACTTT | CASRDREESPLHF
16 | TRBJ1-5 | . | . | TRBV28 | TGTGCCAGCAGTTTATCCAGAGGCGTTAGCAATCAGCCCCAGCATTTT | CASSLSRGVSNQPQHF
14 | TRBJ1-4 | . | . | TRBV6-5 | TGTGCCAGCAGTTCCGCACTCCTAAATGAAAAACTGTTTTTT | CASSSALLNEKLFF
17 | TRBJ1-5 | . | . | TRBV28 | TGTGCCAGCATTGCCGGCGTCGGGTGGCTAGGCAATCAGCCCCAGCATTTT | CASIAGVGWLGNQPQHF
13 | TRBJ2-7 | . | TRBD1 | TRBV5-6 | TGTGCCAGCAGCCCGCAGGGGGTAAACGAGCAGTACTTC | CASSPQGVNEQYF
13 | TRBJ2-7 | . | . | TRBV4-2 | TGTGCCAGCAGCCAAGATATCTTCTCCGAGCAGTACTTC | CASSQDIFSEQYF
15 | TRBJ1-4 | . | TRBD1 | TRBV19 | TGTGCCAGTAGTTCCGCAGGGGGAATAAATGAAAAACTGTTTTTT | CASSSAGGINEKLFF